A selection of T cell receptor beta chains follows, all from one sample in a study of OX40 agonist ivuxolimab in advanced cancers. Assay: immunoSEQ multiplex PCR; the TCRdb copy retains only in-frame clones and omits some. This table has 30,000 to 40,000 clones, roughly 92% appearing once. The input for sequencing was CD4+ or CD8+ T cells sorted from blood, taken in a trial of the OX40 agonist ivuxolimab. The receptors shown here come from an adult with an advanced solid tumor such as melanoma, head and neck, liver or kidney cancer. Both conserved end residues are trimmed from each CDR3.

j_call v_call cdr3_aa
TRBJ2-5 TRBV13 ASSLVGRETQY
TRBJ2-7 TRBV6-1 ASSDSLSYEQY
TRBJ2-7 TRBV4-2 ASSQTTRDPEQY
TRBJ2-1 TRBV4-1 ASSLGTSRPAGAYNEQF
TRBJ2-3 TRBV7-3 ASSQGQGTDTQY
TRBJ2-1 TRBV25-1 ASSLGAGQGNNEQF
TRBJ2-5 TRBV7-9 ASNALLQGTRLAEAQY
TRBJ1-4 TRBV9 ASSVVGTEATNEKLF
TRBJ2-1 TRBV14 ASATAASRISYNEQF
TRBJ2-3 TRBV7-6 ASSYGTSTPLADTQY
TRBJ1-2 TRBV28 ASRIRDSGYYGYT
TRBJ2-7 TRBV9 ASSVGGQGSYEQY
TRBJ2-2 TRBV30 AWRRSLNTGELF
TRBJ2-1 TRBV7-8 ASSFGTAHNEQF
TRBJ2-2 TRBV6-6 ASKALTYANTGELF
TRBJ1-4 TRBV6-6 ASSYSFSGEEKLF
TRBJ2-3 TRBV30 AWSVGTSGISDTQY
TRBJ2-5 TRBV21-1 ASSKGPGQAQQETQY
TRBJ1-1 TRBV5-1 ASSGRNRGNTEAF
TRBJ2-7 TRBV7-6 ASSLADSYEQY
TRBJ2-7 TRBV11-1 ASSFDQGQKASYEQY
TRBJ2-5 TRBV10-1 ASSETTGGEETQY
TRBJ2-5 TRBV28 ASSQTGTGGETQY
TRBJ2-7 TRBV6-1 ATQFHEQY
TRBJ2-3 TRBV7-2 ASSLVAHPLAEESDTQY
TRBJ2-7 TRBV29-1 SVRTGPEQY
TRBJ1-5 TRBV28 ASSFFSIGGNQPQH
TRBJ2-5 TRBV28 ATCDTQETQY
TRBJ2-7 TRBV4-3 ASSQEIGAYEQY
TRBJ1-1 TRBV15 ATSRDDTGGTEAF
TRBJ1-5 TRBV7-9 ASSLNRGQGEPQH
TRBJ2-7 TRBV11-3 ASSLNRGRDEQY
TRBJ2-1 TRBV9 ASSSGTSVYHEQF
TRBJ1-1 TRBV27 ASSSLQGWYDTEAF
TRBJ2-1 TRBV27 ASSLMRLAGGDNSYRNEQF